The clone carrying this T cell receptor (beta chain) has at least ten counts. TCRdb reprocessed the RT-PCR reads via MiXCR and lists one record per CDR3 protein. The sample holds roughly 250,000 distinct CDR3 sequences, less than 15% seen once. The CDR3 covers 16 residues. Trimming pared 9 bases from V and 3 bases from J, leaving 23 bases between. Per germline, CDR1 LNHDA and CDR2 SQIVND (reference sequence). The sample belongs to a study of patients and donors after allogeneic stem cell transplantation. V usage is TRBV19 and J usage is TRBJ1-2; D possibly corresponds to TRBD1 (6 bases). The material sequenced was blood, either unsorted or a sorted T cell fraction (not recorded which). The source is a human donor who was either an allogeneic HSCT recipient or a stem cell or donor lymphocyte infusion donor (not recorded which). It is not recorded whose cells these are; they may come from a transplant donor. This CDR3 is CASPLVRYRADYGYTF. The CDR3 DNA follows: TGTGCCAGCCCTCTCGTCCGCTACAGGGCGGACTATGGCTACACCTTC. The full variable domain, with the rest looked up from reference TRBV19 and TRBJ1-2, is DGGITQSPKYLFRKEGQNVTLSCEQNLNHDAMYWYRQDPGQGLRLIYYSQIVNDFQKGDIAEGYSVSREKKESFPLTVTSAQKNPTAFYLCASPLVRYRADYGYTFGSGTRLTVV.